This TCR beta chain appears in the sequencing data of a study of blood T cell repertoires in COVID-19. At the level of the study: Sites across the United States, Italy and Spain contributed samples from acute and convalescent COVID-19.

The CDR3 consists of 15 residues. From germline, CDR1 is SGHDT and CDR2 YYEEEE. Trimming took 0 bases from V and 1 from J, leaving 7 bases between them. Methods used by the authors: Using reference gene primer amplification, nucleated cell counts were estimated. Clones were read by immunoSEQ multiplex PCR, and TCRdb kept only the in-frame ones, dropping some. Clonal size and the V and J genes are those of that table, whereas D and trimming came from the DNA. The sample shows 250,000 or so clones, less than 95% of them seen only once. Sequenced input: PBMCs or T cells enriched from blood (not recorded which). The J gene is TRBJ2-2, the V gene TRBV5-6; no reliable D call. The receptor was isolated from a man in his forties or fifties who had been exposed to COVID-19. DNA of the CDR3: TGTGCCAGCAGCTTGGAACAGATGAACACCGGGGAGCTGTTTTTT. Translating gives CASSLEQMNTGELFF.